The rows below give T cell receptor beta chains drawn from one sample of a study of CD4 T cells in relation to SARS-CoV-2 and coronaviruses. Their cognate antigens are unknown. The assay was immunoSEQ multiplex PCR, and TCRdb's table has in-frame clones only and misses some. Among some 35,000 clones listed, under 90% were seen once. The sequenced sample consisted of naive CD4+ T cells from PBMCs, cultured in vitro. The source of these receptors is an adult with COVID-19. Both conserved end residues are part of each CDR3. A D gene is named only where the DNA matches it firmly. Clone size is given for some rows only: seen once, a few or many times, or a class if the clone is expanded.

CASSQYQISDTGELFF,TGCGCCAGCAGTCAATATCAGATTAGTGACACCGGGGAGCTGTTTTTT,TRBV23-1,TRBJ2-2,.,.
CASSGTGTGGAGETQYF,TGTGCCAGCAGCGGAACGGGGACAGGGGGCGCGGGAGAGACCCAGTACTTC,TRBV5-8,TRBJ2-5,.,TRBD1
CASSPGTARHTIYF,TGTGCCAGCAGCCCCGGGACAGCGAGACACACCATATATTTT,TRBV9,TRBJ1-3,.,TRBD1
CASGPSEAPMETQYF,TGCGCCAGCGGTCCGTCGGAGGCCCCTATGGAGACCCAGTACTTC,TRBV5-1,TRBJ2-5,few,.
CASSIGSMNTEAFF,TGTGCCAGTAGTATAGGCAGCATGAACACTGAAGCTTTCTTT,TRBV19,TRBJ1-1,.,.
CASSLPGGGLTYEQYF,TGTGCCAGCAGTTTGCCAGGGGGCGGACTAACCTACGAGCAGTACTTC,TRBV28,TRBJ2-7,.,TRBD1
CASRYGQIYGYTF,TGTGCCAGCAGATATGGACAGATCTATGGCTACACCTTC,TRBV28,TRBJ1-2,.,.
CASKEGSNQPQHF,TGTGCCAGCAAAGAGGGTAGCAATCAGCCCCAGCATTTT,TRBV6-5,TRBJ1-5,.,.
CASNPGVNTDTQYF,TGTGCCAGCAACCCGGGAGTCAACACAGATACGCAGTATTTT,TRBV28,TRBJ2-3,once,.
CASSIASGNSNEQFF,TGTGCCAGTAGTATAGCTAGCGGGAACTCCAATGAGCAGTTCTTC,TRBV19,TRBJ2-1,.,TRBD2
CSVEGRGQETQYF,TGCAGCGTTGAAGGACGGGGCCAAGAGACCCAGTACTTC,TRBV29-1,TRBJ2-5,.,.
CASSQELRGWGYTF,TGCGCCAGCAGCCAAGAACTTCGGGGCTGGGGCTACACCTTC,TRBV4-1,TRBJ1-2,.,.
CASSLEGQGGEAYGYTF,TGCGCCAGCAGCTTGGAGGGACAGGGGGGAGAGGCCTATGGCTACACCTTC,TRBV5-1,TRBJ1-2,.,TRBD1
CASRAAGGSTGELFF,TGCGCCAGCAGGGCCGCAGGGGGGAGCACCGGGGAGCTGTTTTTT,TRBV5-1,TRBJ2-2,few,.
CASSFDKAGTQYF,TGTGCCAGCAGCTTTGACAAGGCCGGGACCCAGTACTTC,TRBV7-8,TRBJ2-5,.,.
CASSPWRTPGDTIYF,TGTGCCAGCTCACCATGGCGCACACCGGGGGACACCATATATTTT,TRBV18,TRBJ1-3,.,.
CATSDFRETSTDTQYF,TGTGCCACCAGTGATTTCCGGGAGACGAGCACAGATACGCAGTATTTT,TRBV24-1,TRBJ2-3,.,.
CASSQDNLANSYNSPLHF,TGCGCCAGCAGCCAAGATAACCTAGCTAACTCCTATAATTCACCCCTCCACTTT,TRBV4-3,TRBJ1-6,.,.
CASSLVGGSYNEQFF,TGTGCCAGCAGCCTTGTTGGAGGCTCCTACAATGAGCAGTTCTTC,TRBV3-1/TRBV3-2,TRBJ2-1,.,.
CASARPGQSSYEQYF,TGTGCCAGCGCGCGCCCGGGACAGAGCTCCTACGAGCAGTACTTC,TRBV6-5,TRBJ2-7,.,TRBD1
CASSLSDQSNSPLHF,TGTGCCAGCAGCTTGTCGGATCAGAGTAATTCACCCCTCCACTTT,TRBV5-5,TRBJ1-6,.,.
CASSWGRRTSQETQYF,TGTGCCAGCAGCTGGGGGAGGAGGACCTCCCAAGAGACCCAGTACTTC,TRBV5-4,TRBJ2-5,.,.
CASRSGTGWDEQYF,TGTGCCAGCAGATCCGGGACAGGGTGGGACGAGCAGTACTTC,TRBV27,TRBJ2-7,.,TRBD1
CASSRGTDTDTQYF,TGTGCCAGCAGTCGGGGGACAGACACAGATACGCAGTATTTT,TRBV6-5,TRBJ2-3,.,.
CASSPGFRNQPQHF,TGTGCCAGCTCACCAGGGTTTAGGAATCAGCCCCAGCATTTT,TRBV18,TRBJ1-5,.,.
CASSFRPGTGESDTQYF,TGCGCCAGCAGCTTCAGACCCGGGACAGGGGAGTCAGATACGCAGTATTTT,TRBV5-1,TRBJ2-3,.,TRBD1
CATSRDFPGGPEGRTDTQYF,TGTGCCACCAGCAGAGATTTCCCGGGAGGGCCTGAGGGTAGGACAGATACGCAGTATTTT,TRBV15,TRBJ2-3,.,TRBD2
CASSPRMAEAFF,TGTGCCAGCAGCCCCCGCATGGCTGAAGCTTTCTTT,TRBV6-2/TRBV6-3,TRBJ1-1,.,.
CASKFYFNGYTF,TGTGCCAGCAAGTTTTATTTCAATGGCTACACCTTC,TRBV2,TRBJ1-2,.,.
CASSPDSNEQFF,TGTGCCAGCTCACCGGACAGCAATGAGCAGTTCTTC,TRBV18,TRBJ2-1,once,.
CSASSRGLGGQPQHF,TGCAGTGCTAGTTCTCGGGGTCTCGGCGGTCAGCCCCAGCATTTT,TRBV20-1,TRBJ1-5,few,.
CASSEKTTGSSYEQYF,TGTGCCAGCAGCGAAAAGACAACCGGAAGTTCCTACGAGCAGTACTTC,TRBV5-4,TRBJ2-7,few,.
CASSLRGEGGEQYF,TGTGCCAGCAGCTTACGGGGAGAGGGAGGCGAGCAGTACTTC,TRBV5-4,TRBJ2-7,.,.